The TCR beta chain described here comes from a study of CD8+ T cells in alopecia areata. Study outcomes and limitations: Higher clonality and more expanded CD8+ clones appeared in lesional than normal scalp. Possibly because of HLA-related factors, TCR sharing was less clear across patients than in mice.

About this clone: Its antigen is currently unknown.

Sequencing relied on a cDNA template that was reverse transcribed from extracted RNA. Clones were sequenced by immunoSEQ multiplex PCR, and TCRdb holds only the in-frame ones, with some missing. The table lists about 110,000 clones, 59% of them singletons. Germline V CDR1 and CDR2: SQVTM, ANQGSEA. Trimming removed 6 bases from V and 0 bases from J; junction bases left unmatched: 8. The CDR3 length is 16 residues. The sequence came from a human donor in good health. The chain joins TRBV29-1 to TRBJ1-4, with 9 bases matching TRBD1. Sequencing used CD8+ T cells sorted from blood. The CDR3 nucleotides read TGCAGCGTACCGGGACAGGGCCCTGCAACTAATGAAAAACTGTTTTTT. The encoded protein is CSVPGQGPATNEKLFF.